A single sample is the source of the 18 T cell receptor beta chains below, sequenced in a study of blood T cell repertoires in COVID-19. Data came from immunoSEQ multiplex PCR; TCRdb stores just in-frame clones and leaves some out. The repertoire holds tens of thousands of clones, with roughly 85% as singletons. What was sequenced was peripheral blood. The origin of the receptors is a man of 80 years or more with acute or convalescent COVID-19.

The J gene is TRBJ2-2, the V gene TRBV19; weak D call: TRBD1 (6 bases). This CDR3 is 14 amino acids long. Germline CDR1 is LNHDA and CDR2 is SQIVND (reference sequence). With 7 bases removed from V and 3 bases from J, the gap between germline ends came to 12 bases. The CDR3 region is CASIDPGDTGELFF. As DNA, the CDR3 is TGTGCCAGTATCGACCCAGGGGACACCGGGGAGCTGTTTTTT. The complete variable domain, with remaining parts taken from reference TRBV19 and TRBJ2-2, reads DGGITQSPKYLFRKEGQNVTLSCEQNLNHDAMYWYRQDPGQGLRLIYYSQIVNDFQKGDIAEGYSVSREKKESFPLTVTSAQKNPTAFYLCASIDPGDTGELFFGEGSRLTVL.

The chain joins TRBV11-3 to TRBJ2-1, with D possibly TRBD2 on 6 matching bases. Looked up from germline, CDR1 is SGHNT and CDR2 is YENEEA. The length of the CDR3 is 15 residues. Between the trimmed V and J ends, which lost 3 bases and 4 bases, there was a span of 13 bases. As DNA, the CDR3 is TGTGCCAGCAGCTTGGGGGGAGGCCGGTACAATGAGCAGTTCTTC. Protein sequence: CASSLGGGRYNEQFF.

Only a few counts were recorded for this clone. This chain uses TRBV6-2 or TRBV6-3 with TRBJ1-5; D might be TRBD1 (6 bases). Trimming took off 2 bases at V and 3 bases at J, with 14 bases between the two ends. This CDR3 is 16 amino acids long. In germline, CDR1 is MNHEY, CDR2 SVGEGT. Written as DNA, the CDR3 is TGTGCCAGCAGTTACGGCAGGGGAATTTTCAATCAGCCCCAGCATTTT. Amino acid sequence: CASSYGRGIFNQPQHF.

The chain is built from TRBV21-1 and TRBJ2-5; the D call TRBD2 from the table was never checked on the DNA. TRBV21-1 is termed a pseudogene. The length of the CDR3 is 17 residues. The CDR3 is CASKGLADSRAPETQYF. CDR3 nucleotides: TGTGCCAGCAAGGGACTAGCGGATAGTCGGGCCCCGGAGACCCAGTACTTC.

V gene TRBV27 combines with J gene TRBJ1-1, with TRBD1 matching 7 bases. This CDR3 contains 16 residues. V lost 4 bases, J lost 0 bases, and 8 bases stayed unmatched. CDR1 and CDR2 from the germline V gene are MNHEY and SMNVEV (reference sequence). CDR3: CASSSRTTGVNTEAFF. CDR3 in DNA: TGTGCCAGCAGTTCCCGGACTACAGGGGTGAACACTGAAGCTTTCTTT.

The chain employs TRBV5-1 and TRBJ1-2; maybe TRBD1 (6 bases). V lost 4 bases, J lost 0 bases, and 19 bases lay in between. CDR3 length: 17 residues. Looked up from germline, CDR1 is SGHRS and CDR2 is YFSETQ. In DNA, the CDR3 is TGCGCCAGCAGCCGACGTTGGACAGTCAACTCTAACTATGGCTACACCTTC. Its translation is CASSRRWTVNSNYGYTF.

This chain joins TRBV27 and TRBJ2-5; 9 bases agree with TRBD1. The ends lost 5 bases at V and 5 bases at J; junction bases unmatched: 6. Germline CDR1 reads MNHEY; CDR2 reads SMNVEV (reference sequence). This CDR3 comprises 14 residues. The CDR3 sequence is CASSQDRGWETQYF. CDR3 in DNA: TGTGCCAGCAGTCAAGACAGGGGGTGGGAGACCCAGTACTTC.

The sample holds one count of this clone. The chain combines TRBV18 with TRBJ2-2, with D maybe TRBD2 (6 bases). V was shortened by 11 bases and J by 1 base, with 14 bases between the two germline ends. The germline V gene has CDR1 KGHSH and CDR2 LQKENI. The CDR3 sequence is 14 residues long. This CDR3 is CAARRDLNTGELFF. The CDR3 nucleotides are TGTGCCGCAAGGCGGGACTTGAACACCGGGGAGCTGTTTTTT.

V gene TRBV6-5 combines with J gene TRBJ1-2; 7 bases line up with TRBD1. The length of the CDR3 is 15 residues. CDR1 and CDR2 from the germline V gene are MNHEY and SVGAGI. Trimming cost V 4 bases and J 4 bases; bases outside gene matches: 9. CDR3 nucleotides: TGTGCCAGCAGTTCTCCGGGACAGATATTCTATGGCTACACCTTC. It codes for CASSSPGQIFYGYTF.

A single count supports this clone. The chain recombines TRBV5-1 with TRBJ2-7; possible D gene TRBD2, 6 bases. The V gene lost 0 bases and the J gene lost 5 bases, with 9 bases spanning the gap. This CDR3 comprises 13 residues. Germline V lookup: CDR1 SGHRS, CDR2 YFSETQ. The CDR3 bases are TGCGCCAGCAGCTTGGTCGGGGGTAACGAGCAGTACTTC. Protein sequence: CASSLVGGNEQYF.

This clone was recorded a few times. V usage is TRBV3-1 (or the pseudogene TRBV3-2) and J usage is TRBJ2-1, with 7 positions matching TRBD2. The CDR3 covers 17 residues. With V trimmed by 0 bases and J by 4 bases, 9 bases remained unmatched. Germline loops: CDR1 LGHDT, CDR2 YNNKEL (reference sequence). CDR3 amino acids: CASSQELAGRGYNEQFF. The CDR3 nucleotides read TGTGCCAGCAGCCAAGAACTAGCTGGGAGGGGTTACAATGAGCAGTTCTTC.

This clone was seen only a few times. CDR3 in amino acids: CASSLGPQGLAEAFF. In nucleotides, the CDR3 is TGTGCCAGCAGCTTAGGCCCCCAGGGATTGGCTGAAGCTTTCTTT. The chain is built from TRBV7-2 and TRBJ1-1; D is perhaps TRBD1 (5 bases). V was trimmed by 1 base and J by 6 bases, leaving 15 bases between them. Germline V CDR1 and CDR2: SGHTA, FQGNSA. CDR3 length equals 15 residues.

V is TRBV30 and J is TRBJ2-7, with a possible D match to TRBD1 (6 bases). Germline values: CDR1 GTSNPN, CDR2 SVGIG (reference sequence). The CDR3 has 13 amino acids. Deletions cut 4 bases from V and 7 bases from J, with 17 bases between. CDR3 sequence: CAWKRNRVGEQYF. CDR3 nucleotide sequence: TGTGCCTGGAAAAGGAACAGGGTGGGAGAGCAGTACTTC.

The chain combines TRBV5-1 with TRBJ1-6; 8 bases align to TRBD1. This CDR3 comprises 14 residues. Trimming cost V 5 bases and J 5 bases; bases outside gene matches: 3. CDR1 is SGHRS, CDR2 YFSETQ, per germline. The CDR3: CASSLTGDNSPLHF. In DNA form, the CDR3 reads TGCGCCAGCAGTTTGACAGGGGATAATTCACCCCTCCACTTT.

CDR3 sequence reads: CASSQILQGAHGGTEAFF. The CDR3 nucleotides are TGCGCCAGCAGCCAAATATTACAGGGGGCACATGGGGGCACTGAAGCTTTCTTT. This chain connects TRBV4-3 to TRBJ1-1; 9 bases agree with TRBD1. CDR1 and CDR2 (germline): LGHNA, YSLEER. The CDR3 has 18 amino acids. V was pared by 2 bases and J by 4 bases, with 14 bases of the junction left unmatched.

This chain links TRBV3-1 (or the pseudogene TRBV3-2) with TRBJ2-1, with TRBD2 identical over 12 bases. Per the germline V gene, CDR1 is LGHDT and CDR2 is YNNKEL (reference sequence). CDR3 length equals 14 residues. The junction had 5 bases not matched to a gene; V was cut back by 5 bases and J by 9 bases. The CDR3 reads CASSASGRGGEQFF. The CDR3 nucleotides read TGTGCCAGCAGCGCTAGCGGGAGGGGAGGTGAGCAGTTCTTC.

The gene calls are TRBV7-2 and TRBJ2-2; 7 nucleotides agree with TRBD1. The V gene end was trimmed by 6 bases and the J gene end by 6 bases; junction bases not matched to a gene: 10. The CDR3 sequence is 15 residues long. In germline, CDR1 is SGHTA, CDR2 FQGNSA. CDR3 bases: TGTGCCAGCAGTCGTGAGGGGGCAAGGCCCGGGGAGCTGTTTTTT. The encoded protein is CASSREGARPGELFF.

The CDR3 loop reads CASSQEETSGSYEQYF. The CDR3 DNA reads as TGCGCCAGCAGCCAAGAAGAAACTAGCGGGAGCTACGAGCAGTACTTC. The V and J genes are TRBV4-3 and TRBJ2-7, with 11 bases fitting TRBD2. V trimming: 0 bases; J trimming: 3 bases; junction bases outside the gene matches: 4. The CDR3 has 16 residues. The germline V gene encodes CDR1 LGHNA and CDR2 YSLEER.